The 23 T cell receptor beta chains below all came from one sample that was sequenced in a study of T cell responses to AZD1222 COVID-19 vaccine. Sequencing was performed with immunoSEQ multiplex PCR; in TCRdb, only in-frame clones are kept and a portion is missing. The sample consists of under 150,000 clones, about 90% of them appearing once. The sequencing here drew on peripheral blood, taken on day 0 of AZD1222 vaccination. These receptors were obtained from an adult in good health.

The genes are TRBV5-1 and TRBJ2-7; 7 bases agree with TRBD2. CDR3 size: 15 residues. Trimming at V came to 6 bases and at J to 3 bases, leaving 12 bases not matched to a gene. The germline gives CDR1 SGHRS, CDR2 YFSETQ. CDR3: CASKTGTSDDYEQYF. The CDR3, as DNA: TGCGCCAGCAAAACAGGCACTAGCGACGACTACGAGCAGTACTTC.

The chain links TRBV7-3 to TRBJ2-1; 9 nucleotides align to TRBD1. Germline CDR1 and CDR2: SGHTA and FQGTGA. The V and J ends lost 6 bases and 7 bases, in that order; junction bases with no gene match: 16. The CDR3 is 17 residues long. The CDR3 DNA reads TGTGCCAGCAGGATGAAGCCCGGGACAGGGAGTGGGAATGAGCAGTTCTTC. It is translated as CASRMKPGTGSGNEQFF.

The V and J genes are TRBV12-5 and TRBJ1-2; D perhaps matches TRBD1 (5 bases). Deletions cut 1 base from V and 4 bases from J, with 16 bases between. This CDR3 comprises 16 residues. CDR1 and CDR2 (germline): LGHNT, FRNRAP. The CDR3 spells CASGLATANRGYGYTF. For the CDR3, the DNA is TGTGCTAGTGGTTTGGCGACAGCCAATCGTGGCTATGGCTACACCTTC.

J is TRBJ1-3 and V is TRBV19; D gene ambiguous. The CDR3 is 13 residues long. Trimming removed 4 bases from V and 2 bases from J, with 6 bases in between. CDR1 is LNHDA and CDR2 is SQIVND in the germline V gene (reference sequence). The CDR3 spells CASSTETGNTIYF. In nucleotides, the CDR3 is TGTGCCAGTAGTACAGAAACTGGAAACACCATATATTTT.

The J gene is TRBJ1-3, the V gene TRBV7-2, with D possibly matching TRBD1 (6 bases). V was cut by 3 bases and J by 4 bases, with 13 bases left in between. CDR1 and CDR2 (germline): SGHTA, FQGNSA. The CDR3 runs 15 residues. CDR3 amino acids: CASSFTGTPGNTIYF. The CDR3 nucleotides read TGTGCCAGCAGCTTCACCGGGACACCAGGAAACACCATATATTTT.

J is TRBJ2-7 and V is TRBV28; 7 nucleotides align to TRBD1. The CDR3 is 13 amino acids. The ends lost 4 bases at V and 5 bases at J; junction bases unmatched: 5. The germline gives CDR1 MDHEN, CDR2 SYDVKM. The CDR3 bases are TGTGCCAGCAGTTCCTCGCAGGGGGACGAGCAGTACTTC. Its translation: CASSSSQGDEQYF.

The chain couples TRBV6-5 to TRBJ2-2, with D tentatively TRBD2 (5 bases). V was shortened by 5 bases and J by 3 bases, with 13 bases between the two germline ends. The CDR3 consists of 15 residues. CDR1 MNHEY and CDR2 SVGAGI come from the germline V gene. CDR3 sequence reads: CASSRLSLYTGELFF. Written as DNA, the CDR3 is TGTGCCAGCAGTCGACTATCCTTGTACACCGGGGAGCTGTTTTTT.

This chain uses TRBV5-1 with TRBJ1-4, with 12 bases aligning to TRBD1. V was clipped by 4 bases and J by 8 bases; unmatched bases: 3. Germline-derived CDR1 and CDR2 are SGHRS and YFSETQ. This CDR3 is built from 14 residues. CDR3 in amino acids: CASSPGTGGEKLFF. The CDR3 bases are TGCGCCAGCAGCCCAGGGACAGGGGGCGAAAAACTGTTTTTT. The full variable domain, in which reference TRBV5-1 and TRBJ1-4 provide the parts outside the CDR3, is KAGVTQTPRYLIKTRGQQVTLSCSPISGHRSVSWYQQTPGQGLQFLFEYFSETQRNKGNFPGRFSGRQFSNSRSEMNVSTLELGDSALYLCASSPGTGGEKLFFGSGTQLSVL.

The gene calls are TRBV9 and TRBJ2-3; 11 bases are shared with TRBD2. The germline V gene encodes CDR1 SGDLS and CDR2 YYNGEE. The CDR3 runs to 18 residues. With 2 bases clipped from V and 0 bases from J, the junction kept 8 bases outside the gene matches. The CDR3 nucleotides read TGTGCCAGCAGCGTCGCAACTAGCGGGGGAGCTAGCACAGATACGCAGTATTTT. Its translation is CASSVATSGGASTDTQYF. Drawing the rest from reference TRBV9 and TRBJ2-3, the complete variable domain is DSGVTQTPKHLITATGQRVTLRCSPRSGDLSVYWYQQSLDQGLQFLIQYYNGEERAKGNILERFSAQQFPDLHSELNLSSLELGDSALYFCASSVATSGGASTDTQYFGPGTRLTVL.

In regard to this clone: Germline and junction disagree at one end, which may indicate a read error. The J gene is TRBJ2-2, the V gene TRBV18, with D hard to call. Germline values: CDR1 KGHSH, CDR2 LQKENI. This CDR3 comprises 13 residues. The CDR3 reads CASSAPNTGELFF. The CDR3 nucleotides are TGTGCCAGCTCAGCACCGAACACCGGGGAGCTGTTTTTT.

In its sample, this clone was seen a few times. The CDR3 coding sequence is TGTGCCAGCAGTGATAGGGATAATTCACCCCTCCACTTT. It is translated as CASSDRDNSPLHF. The gene calls are TRBV6-4 and TRBJ1-6; D not resolved. Trimming took off 3 bases at V and 5 bases at J, with 5 bases between the two ends. The CDR3 spans 13 residues. Germline CDR1 reads MRHNA; CDR2 reads SNTAGT.

This rearrangement joins TRBV5-4 to TRBJ2-7, with a tentative D call TRBD1 (6 bases). The germline V gene has CDR1 SGHNT and CDR2 YYREEE (reference sequence). The ends were cut back, 2 bases at V and 0 bases at J, with 9 bases in the middle. The CDR3 has 14 amino acids. Here the CDR3 DNA reads TGTGCCAGCAGCTTAGGGGGAAGCTCCTACGAGCAGTACTTC. It yields the protein CASSLGGSSYEQYF.

The rearrangement joins TRBV3-1 (or the pseudogene TRBV3-2) to TRBJ2-7; maybe TRBD1 (5 bases). The CDR3 contains 14 residues. Germline V gene sequence: CDR1 LGHDT, CDR2 YNNKEL (reference sequence). Trimming took 4 bases from V and 2 from J, leaving 12 bases between them. CDR3 in amino acids: CASSRGQLTYEQYF. CDR3 bases: TGTGCCAGCAGCCGAGGACAACTAACCTACGAGCAGTACTTC.

Regarding this clone: The same CDR3 arises from other DNA sequences in this sample as well. The rearrangement links TRBV2 to TRBJ1-2; no clear D gene. The V gene lost 4 bases and the J gene lost 4 bases, with 7 bases spanning the gap. The CDR3 spans 12 residues. Germline CDR1 is SNHLY and CDR2 is FYNNEI. CDR3 region: CASSAAGYGYTF. The CDR3 DNA is TGTGCCAGCAGTGCGGCGGGCTATGGCTACACCTTC. Full variable domain (outside the CDR3, taken from reference TRBV2 and TRBJ1-2): EPEVTQTPSHQVTQMGQEVILRCVPISNHLYFYWYRQILGQKVEFLVSFYNNEISEKSEIFDDQFSVERPDGSNFTLKIRSTKLEDSAMYFCASSAAGYGYTFGSGTRLTVV.

J is TRBJ1-3 and V is TRBV5-1, with D perhaps matching TRBD1 (5 bases). V was clipped by 4 bases and J by 0 bases, with 14 bases between them. Germline V gene data show CDR1 as SGHRS and CDR2 as YFSETQ. This CDR3 region has 16 residues. CDR3 sequence reads: CASSQFPGGSGNTIYF. The CDR3 DNA reads as TGCGCCAGCAGCCAATTCCCGGGGGGCTCTGGAAACACCATATATTTT.

The rearrangement links TRBV5-1 to TRBJ2-1; D is unclear. The CDR3 consists of 13 residues. Looked up from germline, CDR1 is SGHRS and CDR2 is YFSETQ. The V and J ends lost 2 bases and 7 bases respectively, with 10 bases between them. For the CDR3, the DNA is TGCGCCAGCAGCTTTCACCGATCTAATGAGCAGTTCTTC. Translated, it gives CASSFHRSNEQFF.

V is TRBV11-1 and J is TRBJ1-4; perhaps TRBD1 as D (5 bases). Trimming shortened V by 5 bases and J by 8 bases, and 12 bases separated the two germline ends. CDR3 size: 13 residues. Germline values: CDR1 SGHAT, CDR2 FQDESV (reference sequence). This CDR3 reads CASSPNRGEKLFF. In nucleotides, the CDR3 is TGTGCCAGCAGCCCTAATCGGGGCGAAAAACTGTTTTTT.

The gene calls are TRBV30 and TRBJ1-5, with unresolved D. V was shortened by 2 bases and J by 2 bases, with 10 bases between the two germline ends. This CDR3 is built from 14 residues. The V gene's germline CDR1 is GTSNPN and CDR2 SVGIG (reference sequence). The CDR3 DNA follows: TGTGCCTGGAGTATTGGGAGTGGCAATCAGCCCCAGCATTTT. Encoded protein: CAWSIGSGNQPQHF.

A note on this clone: Germline is not matched at one junction end, which may reflect a read error. The V and J genes are TRBV7-7 and TRBJ2-2, with D perhaps matching TRBD1 (6 bases). This CDR3 has 19 residues. CDR1 is SSHAT and CDR2 is FNYEAQ in the germline V gene (reference sequence). The CDR3 DNA reads as TGTGCTAGCAGTCCCGGTCAGGGACATGAATTATTGAACACCGGGGAGCTGTTTTTT. Translating gives CASSPGQGHELLNTGELFF. The full variable domain, rest sourced from reference TRBV7-7 and TRBJ2-2, is GAGVSQSPRYKVTKRGQDVTLRCDPISSHATLYWYQQALGQGPEFLTYFNYEAQPDKSGLPSDRFSAERPEGSISTLTIQRTEQRDSAMYRCASSPGQGHELLNTGELFFGEGSRLTVL.

This chain connects TRBV30 to TRBJ1-4; 7 nucleotides match TRBD1. CDR3 length: 16 residues. The germline CDR1 and CDR2 sequences are GTSNPN and SVGIG (reference sequence). V was pared by 2 bases and J by 4 bases, with 10 bases of the junction left unmatched. The CDR3 region has the DNA TGTGCCTGGAGTCTCCCCCGACAGGGAGGTAATGAAAAACTGTTTTTT. This translates into CAWSLPRQGGNEKLFF.

V and J are TRBV7-9 and TRBJ2-1; D is perhaps TRBD2 (6 bases). Germline-derived CDR1 and CDR2 are SEHNR and FQNEAQ (reference sequence). The CDR3 has 15 amino acids. V lost 0 bases, J lost 4 bases, and 10 bases lay in between. CDR3 residues: CASSLARDLYNEQFF. CDR3 bases: TGTGCCAGCAGCTTAGCGCGGGATCTTTACAATGAGCAGTTCTTC.

The rearrangement uses TRBV10-3 and TRBJ1-1; 12 bases map to TRBD1. V gave up 0 bases and J gave up 11 bases; unmatched junction bases: 10. CDR1 ENHRY and CDR2 SYGVKD come from the germline V gene. CDR3 length equals 16 residues. The CDR3 loop reads CAISESAGTGGAGAFF. CDR3 nucleotide sequence: TGTGCCATCAGTGAGTCGGCTGGGACAGGGGGCGCGGGGGCTTTCTTT.

The chain carries TRBV25-1 and TRBJ1-1, with 9 positions matching TRBD1. The CDR3 spans 14 residues. The germline gives CDR1 MGHDK, CDR2 SYGVNS. The V segment lost 7 bases and the J segment 4 bases; nucleotides outside the gene matches: 7. The CDR3 coding sequence is TGTGCCAGCATCCAACAGGGGGCGCCCACTGAAGCTTTCTTT. Translating it yields CASIQQGAPTEAFF.